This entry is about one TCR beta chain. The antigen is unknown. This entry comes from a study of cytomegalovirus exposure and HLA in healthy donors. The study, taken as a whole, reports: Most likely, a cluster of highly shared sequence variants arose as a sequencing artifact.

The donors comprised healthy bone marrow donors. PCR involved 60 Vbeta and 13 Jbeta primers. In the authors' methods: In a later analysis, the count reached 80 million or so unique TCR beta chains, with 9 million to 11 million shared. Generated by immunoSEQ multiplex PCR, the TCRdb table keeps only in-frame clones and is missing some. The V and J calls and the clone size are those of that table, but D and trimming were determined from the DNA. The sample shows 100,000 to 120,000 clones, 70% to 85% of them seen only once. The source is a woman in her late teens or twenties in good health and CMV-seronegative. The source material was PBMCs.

CDR3 protein: CASSTHGQGAGNTIYF. The CDR3 DNA reads TGTGCCAGCAGCACTCACGGACAGGGGGCTGGAAACACCATATATTTT. J is TRBJ1-3 and V is TRBV11-3; 10 bases are shared with TRBD1. The CDR3 runs 16 residues. Germline-derived CDR1 and CDR2 are SGHNT and YENEEA. The junction had 6 bases not matched to a gene; V was cut back by 5 bases and J by 2 bases.